This T cell receptor (beta chain) was observed in a study of post-analysis software for immune sequencing data. This clonotype was observed a few times. Its matching antigen is unknown. TCR beta cDNA libraries had unique molecular identifiers. The source material, roughly 0.9 to 11 million T cells, gave rise to 400,000 to 550,000 cDNA molecules. TCRdb used MiXCR to reprocess the PCR reads, holding one entry per CDR3 protein. The table shows 550,000 to 700,000 distinct CDR3 sequences, with about 44% occurring only once. The CDR3 length is 15 residues. V shed 2 bases and J 6 bases; nucleotides not matched to a gene: 5. The study's findings and limits: Patients used roughly five TRBV segments, including TRBV5-6, TRBV5-1 and TRBV20-1, more often than controls.

The source of this sequence is a girl aged 5 to 17 with multiple sclerosis. The sequencing sample was made of blood. V gene TRBV12-3 or TRBV12-4 combines with J gene TRBJ2-1; TRBD1 matches at 9 bases. CDR3 sequence: CASSLLGTGSNEQFF. CDR3 nucleotide sequence: TGTGCCAGCAGTTTACTAGGGACAGGGTCCAATGAGCAGTTCTTC.